A selection of T cell receptor beta chains follows, all from one sample in a study of beta chain features in type 1 diabetes. Clones were sequenced by immunoSEQ multiplex PCR, and TCRdb holds only the in-frame ones, with some missing. The sample contains about 650,000 clones, 9.5% to 15% of which appear only once. The specimen was naive CD4+ T cells from blood. These receptors all come from a man between 25 and 39 years old with type 1 diabetes. CDR3s include the opening cysteine and the closing phenylalanine or tryptophan. D genes are given only for firm matches. Clone size is shown for a subset of rows, as once, few, many or a class of expanded clone.

d_call clone_size j_call v_call cdr3_aa cdr3_nt
TRBD1 NA TRBJ2-7 TRBV6-6 CASTFGTGSYEQYF TGTGCCAGCACATTCGGGACAGGTTCCTACGAGCAGTACTTC
NA few TRBJ2-5 TRBV25-1 CASSEPGEETQYF TGTGCCAGCAGTGAGCCAGGAGAAGAGACCCAGTACTTC
TRBD2 few TRBJ2-1 TRBV25-1 CASSDASGGTHYNEQFF TGTGCCAGCAGTGATGCTAGCGGGGGGACCCACTACAATGAGCAGTTCTTC
NA NA TRBJ2-5 TRBV5-6 CASSYDLILQETQYF TGTGCCAGCAGCTATGACCTAATCCTCCAAGAGACCCAGTACTTC
NA NA TRBJ1-2 TRBV4-2 CASSQDIRPQGYGYTF TGTGCCAGCAGCCAAGATATACGGCCACAGGGCTATGGCTACACCTTC
TRBD1 few TRBJ1-4 TRBV15 CATGTGPSEKLFF TGTGCCACTGGGACAGGACCTAGTGAAAAACTGTTTTTT
NA NA TRBJ2-1 TRBV7-9 CASSVDLAIGEQFF TGTGCCAGCAGCGTTGACCTAGCAATAGGTGAGCAGTTCTTC
TRBD1 NA TRBJ1-2 TRBV9 CASSATDRGNYGYTF TGTGCCAGCAGCGCGACGGACAGGGGAAACTATGGCTACACCTTC
NA NA TRBJ2-6 TRBV4-2 CASSQETGANVLTF TGTGCCAGCAGCCAAGAGACTGGGGCCAACGTCCTGACTTTC
TRBD1 few TRBJ1-1 TRBV7-2 CASSLEGASAEAFF TGTGCCAGCAGCTTAGAGGGGGCAAGCGCTGAAGCTTTCTTT
TRBD1 NA TRBJ1-2 TRBV6-1 CASSKDTPGTVGYTF TGTGCCAGCAGTAAAGATACGCCCGGGACAGTTGGCTACACCTTC
NA NA TRBJ2-1 TRBV7-3 CASSPQGGEQFF TGTGCCAGCAGCCCCCAGGGAGGTGAGCAGTTCTTC
NA few TRBJ2-5 TRBV7-2 CASSPQGAETQYF TGTGCCAGCAGCCCACAGGGAGCGGAGACCCAGTACTTC
NA once TRBJ1-6 TRBV18 CASSPGEAYNSPLHF TGTGCCAGCTCACCCGGGGAAGCCTATAATTCACCCCTCCACTTT
NA NA TRBJ2-7 TRBV11-2 CASSVNYEQYF TGTGCCAGCAGCGTAAACTACGAGCAGTACTTC
NA NA TRBJ2-5 TRBV18 CASSLKRTQETQYF TGTGCCAGCTCACTTAAGCGGACCCAAGAGACCCAGTACTTC
TRBD1 NA TRBJ2-3 TRBV27 CASRIQGTDTQYF TGTGCCAGCAGGATACAGGGGACAGATACGCAGTATTTT
NA few TRBJ2-7 TRBV19 CASSPGSVAYEQYF TGTGCCAGTAGCCCGGGGTCGGTCGCCTACGAGCAGTACTTC
NA few TRBJ2-1 TRBV7-2 CASSLDWGSYNEQFF TGTGCCAGCAGCTTAGATTGGGGCTCCTACAATGAGCAGTTCTTC
NA NA TRBJ1-2 TRBV2 CASRDGGTSNYGYTF TGTGCCAGCAGGGACGGCGGTACGTCTAACTATGGCTACACCTTC
NA few TRBJ1-3 TRBV10-3 CAISESLGLVKDSGNTIYF TGTGCCATCAGTGAGTCGTTAGGGCTGGTTAAGGACTCTGGAAACACCATATATTTT
TRBD1 few TRBJ2-5 TRBV14 CASSPTGAWETQYF TGTGCCAGCAGCCCGACAGGGGCCTGGGAGACCCAGTACTTC
TRBD2 NA TRBJ2-7 TRBV30 CAWRAPGGPDYEQYF TGTGCCTGGAGGGCTCCGGGAGGCCCTGACTACGAGCAGTACTTC
TRBD1 NA TRBJ1-1 TRBV10-3 CAITQTGGNTEAFF TGTGCCATCACCCAAACAGGGGGGAACACTGAAGCTTTCTTT
NA few TRBJ2-3 TRBV30 CAWRRPGLTTDTQYF TGTGCCTGGAGGCGACCGGGACTTACCACAGATACGCAGTATTTT
NA NA TRBJ1-4 TRBV6-6 CASSNPRNSNEKLFF TGTGCCAGCAGCAACCCCAGGAATTCTAATGAAAAACTGTTTTTT
NA NA TRBJ1-6 TRBV2 CASFNREWPNSPLHF TGTGCCAGCTTCAACAGAGAATGGCCCAATTCACCCCTCCACTTT
NA NA TRBJ1-5 TRBV6-1 CASSVPWGYQPQHF TGTGCCAGCAGTGTACCGTGGGGCTATCAGCCCCAGCATTTT
NA NA TRBJ2-7 TRBV7-9 CASSLAENEQYF TGTGCCAGCAGCTTGGCGGAGAACGAGCAGTACTTC
TRBD1 NA TRBJ2-7 TRBV30 CAWRTGGARSSEQYF TGTGCCTGGAGAACAGGGGGCGCGAGGTCGAGCGAGCAGTACTTC
NA NA TRBJ2-2 TRBV7-2 CASSPLVRGLFF TGTGCCAGCAGCCCCCTGGTCAGGGGGCTGTTTTTT
NA few TRBJ2-1 TRBV29-1 CSSPRDPGNEQFF TGCAGCTCTCCCCGGGACCCAGGGAATGAGCAGTTCTTC
NA few TRBJ2-5 TRBV7-9 CASGPKARPTSGETQYF TGTGCCAGCGGCCCAAAAGCCAGGCCTACCTCGGGAGAGACCCAGTACTTC
NA NA TRBJ2-7 TRBV4-3 CASSQVNEGEQYF TGCGCCAGCAGCCAGGTGAACGAAGGCGAGCAGTACTTC
TRBD1 few TRBJ1-5 TRBV2 CASSTGTGGVGPQHF TGTGCCAGCAGTACCGGGACAGGCGGGGTGGGGCCCCAGCATTTT
NA NA TRBJ2-1 TRBV6-5 CASSRSNTRANEQFF TGTGCCAGCAGCCGGAGTAATACTAGGGCCAATGAGCAGTTCTTC
TRBD2 few TRBJ2-5 TRBV12-5 CASGLSGAGVKYF TGTGCTAGTGGTTTATCCGGGGCGGGGGTGAAGTACTTC
NA NA TRBJ1-6 TRBV4-2 CASSQETGISESPLHF TGTGCCAGCAGCCAAGAAACAGGGATTTCTGAATCACCCCTCCACTTT
NA few TRBJ1-1 TRBV14 CASSQDRWQDPYAFF TGTGCCAGCAGCCAAGATCGGTGGCAGGACCCTTACGCTTTCTTT
NA few TRBJ1-4 TRBV29-1 CSGRSVEKLFF TGCAGCGGGCGGTCGGTCGAAAAACTGTTTTTT
NA few TRBJ2-3 TRBV18 CASSPWGGPTDTQYF TGTGCCAGCTCACCATGGGGGGGGCCCACAGATACGCAGTATTTT